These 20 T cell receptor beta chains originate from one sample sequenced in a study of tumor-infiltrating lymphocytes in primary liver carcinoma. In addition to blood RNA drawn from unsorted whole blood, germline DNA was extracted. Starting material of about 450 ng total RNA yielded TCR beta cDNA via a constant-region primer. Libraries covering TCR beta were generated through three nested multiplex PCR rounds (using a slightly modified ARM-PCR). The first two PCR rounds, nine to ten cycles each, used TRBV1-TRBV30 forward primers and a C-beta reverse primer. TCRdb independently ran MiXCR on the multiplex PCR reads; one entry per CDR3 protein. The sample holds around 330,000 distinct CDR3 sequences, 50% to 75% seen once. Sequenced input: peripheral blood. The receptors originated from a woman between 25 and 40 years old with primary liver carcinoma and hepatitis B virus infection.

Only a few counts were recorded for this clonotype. This chain's CDR3 is CASSLAGSGGSYEAFF. The DNA for the CDR3 is TGTGCCAGCAGTTTAGCCGGGTCAGGGGGGTCCTATGAAGCTTTCTTT. This sequence joins TRBV12-3 or TRBV12-4 and TRBJ1-1; 7 bases align to TRBD1. J lost 7 bases, V lost 0 bases, and 11 bases had no gene match. The CDR3 is 16 residues long.

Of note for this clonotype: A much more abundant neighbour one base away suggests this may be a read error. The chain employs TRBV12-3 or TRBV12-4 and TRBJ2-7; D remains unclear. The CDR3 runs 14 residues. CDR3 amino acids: CASSPTTSRYELYF. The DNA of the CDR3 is TGTGCCAGCAGTCCGACGACGTCCCGCTACGAGCTGTACTTC.

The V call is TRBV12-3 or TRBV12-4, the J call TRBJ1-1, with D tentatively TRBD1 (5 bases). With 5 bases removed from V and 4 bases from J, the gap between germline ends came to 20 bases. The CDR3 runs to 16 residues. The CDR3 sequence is CASSPARASGSTEAFF. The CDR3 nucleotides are TGTGCCAGCAGTCCTGCCAGGGCCTCCGGGTCCACTGAAGCTTTCTTT.

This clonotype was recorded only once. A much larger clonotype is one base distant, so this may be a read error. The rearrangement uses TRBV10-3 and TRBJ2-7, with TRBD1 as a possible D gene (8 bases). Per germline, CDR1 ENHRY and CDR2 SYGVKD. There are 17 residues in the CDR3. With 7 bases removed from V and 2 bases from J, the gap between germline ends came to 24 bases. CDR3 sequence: CAIKGTQRQGRAYEQYF. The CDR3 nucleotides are TGTGCCATCAAGGGTACGCAAAGACAGGGGAGGGCCTACGAGCAGTACTTC.

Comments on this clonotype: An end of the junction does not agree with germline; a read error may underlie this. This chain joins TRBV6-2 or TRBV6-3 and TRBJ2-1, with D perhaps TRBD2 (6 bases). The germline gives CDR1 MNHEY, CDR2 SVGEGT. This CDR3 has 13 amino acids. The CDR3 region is CASSMEGRIFRLF. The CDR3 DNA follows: TGTGCAAGCAGTATGGAGGGCAGAATCTTTAGGCTCTTC.

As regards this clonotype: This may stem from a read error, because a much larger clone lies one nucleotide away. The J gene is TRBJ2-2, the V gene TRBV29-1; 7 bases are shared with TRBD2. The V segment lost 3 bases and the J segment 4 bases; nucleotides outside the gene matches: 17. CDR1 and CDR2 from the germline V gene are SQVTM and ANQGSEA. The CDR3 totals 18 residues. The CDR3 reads CSVDEGTNGEDGTGELFF. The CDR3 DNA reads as TGCAGCGTTGACGAGGGGACTAACGGAGAGGACGGCACCGGGGAGCTGTTTTTT.

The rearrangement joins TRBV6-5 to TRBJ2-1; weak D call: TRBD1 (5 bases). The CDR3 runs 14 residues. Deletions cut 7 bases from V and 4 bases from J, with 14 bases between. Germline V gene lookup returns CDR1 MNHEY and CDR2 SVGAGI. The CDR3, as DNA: TGTGCCAGCACTCGGACAACAGATTACAATGAGCAGTTCTTC. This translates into CASTRTTDYNEQFF.

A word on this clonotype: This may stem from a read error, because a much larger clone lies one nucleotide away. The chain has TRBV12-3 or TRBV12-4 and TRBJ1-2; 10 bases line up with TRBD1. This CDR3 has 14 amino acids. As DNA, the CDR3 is TGTCCCAGCAGGACCGGGACAGGGGAGAATGGCTACACCTTC. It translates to CPSRTGTGENGYTF.

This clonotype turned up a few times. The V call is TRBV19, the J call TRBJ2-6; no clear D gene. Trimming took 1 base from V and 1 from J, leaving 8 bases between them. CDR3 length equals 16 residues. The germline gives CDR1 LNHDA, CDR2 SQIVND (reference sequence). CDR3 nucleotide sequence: TGTGCCAGTAGTATAGGTCCCGGTTCTGGGGCCAACGTCCTGACTTTC. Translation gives CASSIGPGSGANVLTF.

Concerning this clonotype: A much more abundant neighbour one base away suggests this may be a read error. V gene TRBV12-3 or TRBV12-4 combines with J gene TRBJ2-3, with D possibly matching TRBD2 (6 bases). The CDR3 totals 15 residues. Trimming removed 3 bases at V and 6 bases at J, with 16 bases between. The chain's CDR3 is CASSLQTGSWDTQYF. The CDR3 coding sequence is TGTGCCAGCAGTTTGCAGACCGGGAGCTGGGATACGCAGTATTTT.

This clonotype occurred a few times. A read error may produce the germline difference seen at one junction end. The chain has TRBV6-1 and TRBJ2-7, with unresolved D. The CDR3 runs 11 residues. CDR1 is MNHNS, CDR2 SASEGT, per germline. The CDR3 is CTSSHSYEQYF. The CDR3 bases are TGTACCAGCAGCCACTCCTACGAGCAGTACTTC.

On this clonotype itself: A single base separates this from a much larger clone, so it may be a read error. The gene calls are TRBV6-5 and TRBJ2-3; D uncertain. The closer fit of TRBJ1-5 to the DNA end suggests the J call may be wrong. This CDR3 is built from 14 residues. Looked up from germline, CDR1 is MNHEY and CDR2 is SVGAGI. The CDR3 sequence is CASRRTSGLGTQHF. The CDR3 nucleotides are TGTGCCAGCAGAAGGACTAGCGGTTTGGGTACGCAGCATTTT.

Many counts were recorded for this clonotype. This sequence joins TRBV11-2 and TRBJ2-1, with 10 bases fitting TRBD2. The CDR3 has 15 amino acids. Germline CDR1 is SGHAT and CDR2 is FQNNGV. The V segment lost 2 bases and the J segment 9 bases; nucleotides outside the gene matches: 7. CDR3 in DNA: TGTGCCAGCAGCTTAAGCCCAGGGACTAGCGCTGAGCAGTTCTTC. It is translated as CASSLSPGTSAEQFF.

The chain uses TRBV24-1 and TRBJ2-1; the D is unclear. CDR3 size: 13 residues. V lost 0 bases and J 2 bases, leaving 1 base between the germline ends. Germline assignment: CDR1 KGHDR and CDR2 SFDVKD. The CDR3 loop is CATSDLPYNEQFF. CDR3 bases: TGTGCCACCAGTGATTTGCCCTACAATGAGCAGTTCTTC.

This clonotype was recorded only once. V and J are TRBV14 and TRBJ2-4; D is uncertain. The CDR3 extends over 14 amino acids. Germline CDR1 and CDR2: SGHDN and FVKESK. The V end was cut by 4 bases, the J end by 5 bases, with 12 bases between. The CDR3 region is CASSREASQNIQYF. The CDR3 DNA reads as TGTGCCAGCAGCCGAGAAGCCTCCCAAAACATTCAGTACTTC.

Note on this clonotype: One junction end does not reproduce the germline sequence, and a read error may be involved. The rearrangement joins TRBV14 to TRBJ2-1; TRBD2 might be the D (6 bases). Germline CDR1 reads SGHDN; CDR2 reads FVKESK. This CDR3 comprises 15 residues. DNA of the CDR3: TGTGCCAGCAGCCAAGTGGCGGGAATGAGGAATGGGCAGTTCTTC. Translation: CASSQVAGMRNGQFF.

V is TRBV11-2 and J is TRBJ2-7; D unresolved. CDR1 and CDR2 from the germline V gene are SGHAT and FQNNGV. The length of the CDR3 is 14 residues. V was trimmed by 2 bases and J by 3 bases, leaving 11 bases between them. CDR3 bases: TGTGCCAGCAGCTTACCCTCCTCCGGCTACGAGCAGTACTTC. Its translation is CASSLPSSGYEQYF.

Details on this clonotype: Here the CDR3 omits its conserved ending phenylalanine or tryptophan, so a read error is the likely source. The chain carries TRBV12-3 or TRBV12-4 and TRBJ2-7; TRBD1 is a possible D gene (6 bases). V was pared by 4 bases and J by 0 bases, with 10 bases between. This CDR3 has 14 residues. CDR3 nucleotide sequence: TGTGCCAGCAGTTCCGGGACACACTCCTACGAGCAGTACTCC. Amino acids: CASSSGTHSYEQYS.

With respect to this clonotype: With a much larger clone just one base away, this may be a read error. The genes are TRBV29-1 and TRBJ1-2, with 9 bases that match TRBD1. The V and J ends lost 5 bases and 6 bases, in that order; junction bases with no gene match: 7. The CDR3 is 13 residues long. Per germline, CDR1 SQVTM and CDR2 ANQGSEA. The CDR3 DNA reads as TGCAGCGTTTACACAGGGGGCGGGCATGGCTACACCTTC. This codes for CSVYTGGGHGYTF.

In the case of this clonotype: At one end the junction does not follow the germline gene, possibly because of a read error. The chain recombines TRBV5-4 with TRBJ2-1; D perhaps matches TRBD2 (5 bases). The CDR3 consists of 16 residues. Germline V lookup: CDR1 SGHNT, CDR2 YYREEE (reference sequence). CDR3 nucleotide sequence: TGTGGCAGCAGCTTGAGTGTGGCTAGCACCCACAATGAGCAGTTCTTC. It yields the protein CGSSLSVASTHNEQFF.